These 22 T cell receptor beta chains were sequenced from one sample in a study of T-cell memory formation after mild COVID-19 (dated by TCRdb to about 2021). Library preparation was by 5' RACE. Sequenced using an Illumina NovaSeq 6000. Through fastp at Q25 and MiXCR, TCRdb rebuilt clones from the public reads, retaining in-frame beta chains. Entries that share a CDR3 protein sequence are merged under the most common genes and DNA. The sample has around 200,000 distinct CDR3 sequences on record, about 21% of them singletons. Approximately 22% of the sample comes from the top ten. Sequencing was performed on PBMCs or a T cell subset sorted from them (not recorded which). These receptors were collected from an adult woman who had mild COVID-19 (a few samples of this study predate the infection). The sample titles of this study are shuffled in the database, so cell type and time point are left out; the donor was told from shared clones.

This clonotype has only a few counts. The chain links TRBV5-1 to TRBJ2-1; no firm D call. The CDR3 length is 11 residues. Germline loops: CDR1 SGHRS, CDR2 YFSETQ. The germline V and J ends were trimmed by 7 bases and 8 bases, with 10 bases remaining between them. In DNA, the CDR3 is TGCGCCAGCCTGGGCGGTCATGAGCAGTTCTTC. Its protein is CASLGGHEQFF.

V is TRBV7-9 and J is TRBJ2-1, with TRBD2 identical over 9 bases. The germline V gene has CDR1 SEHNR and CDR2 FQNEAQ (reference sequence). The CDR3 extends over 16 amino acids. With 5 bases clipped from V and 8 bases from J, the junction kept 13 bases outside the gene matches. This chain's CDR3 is CASSLPTSGPMDEQFF. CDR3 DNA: TGTGCCAGCAGCCTCCCGACTAGCGGACCCATGGATGAGCAGTTCTTC.

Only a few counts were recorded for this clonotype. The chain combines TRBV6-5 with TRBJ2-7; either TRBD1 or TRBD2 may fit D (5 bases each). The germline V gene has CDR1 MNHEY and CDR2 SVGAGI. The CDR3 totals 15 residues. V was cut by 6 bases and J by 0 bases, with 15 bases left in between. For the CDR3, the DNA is TGTGCCAGCAGGCCTGGGACGGCGAACTCCTACGAGCAGTACTTC. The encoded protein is CASRPGTANSYEQYF.

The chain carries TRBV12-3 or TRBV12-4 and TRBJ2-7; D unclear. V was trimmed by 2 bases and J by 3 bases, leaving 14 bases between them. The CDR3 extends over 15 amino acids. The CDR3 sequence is CASSLKAVAHYEQYF. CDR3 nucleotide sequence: TGTGCCAGCAGTTTAAAGGCTGTAGCTCACTACGAGCAGTACTTC.

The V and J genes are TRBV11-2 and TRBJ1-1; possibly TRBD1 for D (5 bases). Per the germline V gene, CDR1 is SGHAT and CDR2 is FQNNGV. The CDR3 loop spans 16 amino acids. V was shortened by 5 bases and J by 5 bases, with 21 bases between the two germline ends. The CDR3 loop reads CASSQRLPRERTEAFF. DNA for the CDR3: TGTGCCAGCAGCCAGCGCCTGCCCAGGGAGAGGACTGAAGCTTTCTTT.

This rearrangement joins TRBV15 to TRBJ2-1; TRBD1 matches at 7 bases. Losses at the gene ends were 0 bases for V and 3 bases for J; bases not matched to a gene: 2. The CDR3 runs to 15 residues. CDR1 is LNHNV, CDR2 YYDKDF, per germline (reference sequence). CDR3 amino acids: CATSRDGTDYNEQFF. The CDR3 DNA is TGTGCCACCAGCAGAGATGGGACAGACTACAATGAGCAGTTCTTC. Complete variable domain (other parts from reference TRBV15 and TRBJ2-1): DAMVIQNPRYQVTQFGKPVTLSCSQTLNHNVMYWYQQKSSQAPKLLFHYYDKDFNNEADTPDNFQSRRPNTSFCFLDIRSPGLGDTAMYLCATSRDGTDYNEQFFGPGTRLTVL.

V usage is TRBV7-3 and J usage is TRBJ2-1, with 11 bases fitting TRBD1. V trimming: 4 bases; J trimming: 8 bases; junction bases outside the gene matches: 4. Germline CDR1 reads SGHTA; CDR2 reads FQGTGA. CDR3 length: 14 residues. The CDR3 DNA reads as TGTGCCAGCAGCTCAGGACAGGGGGCTTATGAGCAGTTCTTC. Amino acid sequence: CASSSGQGAYEQFF.

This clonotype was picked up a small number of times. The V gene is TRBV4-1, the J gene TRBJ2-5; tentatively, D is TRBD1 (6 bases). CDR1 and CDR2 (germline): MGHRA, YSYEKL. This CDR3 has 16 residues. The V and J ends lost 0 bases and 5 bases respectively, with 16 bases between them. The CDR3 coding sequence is TGCGCCAGCAGCCAAGACTGGCAGGGGTGGTGGGAGACCCAGTACTTC. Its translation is CASSQDWQGWWETQYF.

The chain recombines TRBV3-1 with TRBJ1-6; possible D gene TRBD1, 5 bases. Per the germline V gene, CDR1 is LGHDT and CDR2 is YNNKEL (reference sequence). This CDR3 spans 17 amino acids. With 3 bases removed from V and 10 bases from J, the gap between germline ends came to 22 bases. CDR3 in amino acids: CASSQNKGGRVRSPLHF. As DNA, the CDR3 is TGTGCCAGCAGCCAGAACAAAGGTGGCAGGGTAAGATCACCCCTCCACTTT.

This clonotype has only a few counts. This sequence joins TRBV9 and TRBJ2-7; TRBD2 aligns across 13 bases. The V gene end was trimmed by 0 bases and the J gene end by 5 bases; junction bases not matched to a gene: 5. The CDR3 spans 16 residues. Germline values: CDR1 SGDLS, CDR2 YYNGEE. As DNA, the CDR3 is TGTGCCAGCAGCGTAGGGACTAGCGGGAGTATCGACGAGCAGTACTTC. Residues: CASSVGTSGSIDEQYF.

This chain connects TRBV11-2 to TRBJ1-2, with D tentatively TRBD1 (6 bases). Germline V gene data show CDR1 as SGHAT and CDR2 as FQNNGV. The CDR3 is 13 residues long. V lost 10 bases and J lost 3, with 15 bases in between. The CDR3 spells CATWGGGYYGYTF. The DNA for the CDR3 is TGTGCCACCTGGGGGGGCGGATACTATGGCTACACCTTC.

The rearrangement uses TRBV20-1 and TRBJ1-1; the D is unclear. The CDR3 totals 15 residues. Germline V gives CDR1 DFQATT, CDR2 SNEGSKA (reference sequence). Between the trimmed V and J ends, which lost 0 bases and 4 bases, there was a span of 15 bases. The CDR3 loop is CSARDPLILATEAFF. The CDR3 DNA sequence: TGCAGTGCTAGAGATCCCTTAATACTGGCCACTGAAGCTTTCTTT.

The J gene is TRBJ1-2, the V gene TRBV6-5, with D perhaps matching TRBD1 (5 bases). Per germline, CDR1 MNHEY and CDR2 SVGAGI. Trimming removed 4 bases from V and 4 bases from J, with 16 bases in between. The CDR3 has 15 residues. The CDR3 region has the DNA TGTGCCAGCAGTTTGCAGGGACCATCGTCCTATGGCTACACCTTC. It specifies CASSLQGPSSYGYTF.

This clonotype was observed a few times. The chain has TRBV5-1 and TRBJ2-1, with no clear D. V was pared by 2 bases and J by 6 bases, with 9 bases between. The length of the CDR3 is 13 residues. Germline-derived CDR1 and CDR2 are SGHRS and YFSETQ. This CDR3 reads CASSFNPANEQFF. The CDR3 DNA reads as TGCGCCAGCAGCTTCAACCCGGCCAATGAGCAGTTCTTC.

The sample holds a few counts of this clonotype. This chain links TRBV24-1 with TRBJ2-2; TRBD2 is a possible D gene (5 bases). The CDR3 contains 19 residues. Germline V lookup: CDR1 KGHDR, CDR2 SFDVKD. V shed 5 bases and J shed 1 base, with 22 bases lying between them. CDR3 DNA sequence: TGTGCCACCAGTGTAAGTAAAATGGGAAGCGGCCTGAACACCGGGGAGCTGTTTTTT. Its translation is CATSVSKMGSGLNTGELFF.

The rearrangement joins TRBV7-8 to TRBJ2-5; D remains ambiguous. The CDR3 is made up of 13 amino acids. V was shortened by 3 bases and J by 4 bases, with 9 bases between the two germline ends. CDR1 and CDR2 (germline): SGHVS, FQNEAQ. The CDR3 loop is CASSFGSRETQYF. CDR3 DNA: TGTGCCAGCAGCTTTGGGTCCCGAGAGACCCAGTACTTC.

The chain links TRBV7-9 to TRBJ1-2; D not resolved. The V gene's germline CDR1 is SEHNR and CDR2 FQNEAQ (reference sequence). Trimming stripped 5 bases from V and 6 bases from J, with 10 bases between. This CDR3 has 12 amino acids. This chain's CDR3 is CASSPAGNGYTF. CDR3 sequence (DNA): TGTGCCAGCAGCCCCGCCGGGAATGGCTACACCTTC.

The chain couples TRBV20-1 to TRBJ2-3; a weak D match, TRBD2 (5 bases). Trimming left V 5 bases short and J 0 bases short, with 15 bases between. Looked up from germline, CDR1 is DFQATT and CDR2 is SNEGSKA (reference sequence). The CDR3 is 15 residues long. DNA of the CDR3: TGCAGTGCTTCCGACTATCGAGATAGCACAGATACGCAGTATTTT. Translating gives CSASDYRDSTDTQYF.

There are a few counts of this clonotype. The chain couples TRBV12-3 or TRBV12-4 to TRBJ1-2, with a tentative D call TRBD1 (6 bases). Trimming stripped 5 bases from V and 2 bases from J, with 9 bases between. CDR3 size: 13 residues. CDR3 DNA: TGTGCCAGCAGTGATACAGGGAACTATGGCTACACCTTC. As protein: CASSDTGNYGYTF.

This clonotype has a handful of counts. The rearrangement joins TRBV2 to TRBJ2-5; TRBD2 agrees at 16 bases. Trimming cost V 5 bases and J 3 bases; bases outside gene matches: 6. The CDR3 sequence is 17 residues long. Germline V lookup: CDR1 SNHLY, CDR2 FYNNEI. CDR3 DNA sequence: TGTGCCAGCAGTCCACCGGGACTAGCGGGAGGGGAAGAGACCCAGTACTTC. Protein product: CASSPPGLAGGEETQYF.

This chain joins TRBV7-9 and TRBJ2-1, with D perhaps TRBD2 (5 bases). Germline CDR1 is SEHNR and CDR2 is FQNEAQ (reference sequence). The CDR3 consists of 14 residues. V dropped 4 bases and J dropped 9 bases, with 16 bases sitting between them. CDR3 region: CASSSGLRGSEQFF. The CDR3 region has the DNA TGTGCCAGCAGCTCCGGGCTTCGAGGGAGTGAGCAGTTCTTC.

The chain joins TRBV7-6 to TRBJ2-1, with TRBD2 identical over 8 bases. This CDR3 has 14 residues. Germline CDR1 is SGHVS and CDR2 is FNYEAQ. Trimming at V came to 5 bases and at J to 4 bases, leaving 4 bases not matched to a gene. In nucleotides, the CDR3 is TGTGCCAGCAGCCAACTAGCGGTTTACAATGAGCAGTTCTTC. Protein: CASSQLAVYNEQFF.